What follows is one T cell receptor beta chain and its context. Naive CD8 cells were CD45RO-negative, positively selected for CCR7, excluding terminally differentiated effector memory CD45RA+ cells. Donors, without exception, were Caucasian adults residing in Nashville, Tennessee. The source of the sample is a study of shared clonotypes between healthy human individuals. The table came from immunoSEQ multiplex PCR; TCRdb's copy has only in-frame clones and leaves some out. Counted here are 1.5 million to 2.5 million clones, roughly 95% occurring once; the ten biggest clones make up approximately 1%. The CDR3 contains 16 residues. CDR1 MDHEN and CDR2 SYDVKM come from the germline V gene. Trimming took off 4 bases at V and 2 bases at J, with 18 bases between the two ends.

V usage is TRBV28 and J usage is TRBJ2-7; D is tentatively TRBD1 or TRBD2 (5 bases each). The sequenced sample consisted of naive CD8+ T cells sorted from blood. The sequence was obtained from a man younger than 35 in good health. In DNA form, the CDR3 reads TGTGCCAGCAGTTCGGGGCAGGCCCACCTGACCTACGAGCAGTACTTC. This translates into CASSSGQAHLTYEQYF.